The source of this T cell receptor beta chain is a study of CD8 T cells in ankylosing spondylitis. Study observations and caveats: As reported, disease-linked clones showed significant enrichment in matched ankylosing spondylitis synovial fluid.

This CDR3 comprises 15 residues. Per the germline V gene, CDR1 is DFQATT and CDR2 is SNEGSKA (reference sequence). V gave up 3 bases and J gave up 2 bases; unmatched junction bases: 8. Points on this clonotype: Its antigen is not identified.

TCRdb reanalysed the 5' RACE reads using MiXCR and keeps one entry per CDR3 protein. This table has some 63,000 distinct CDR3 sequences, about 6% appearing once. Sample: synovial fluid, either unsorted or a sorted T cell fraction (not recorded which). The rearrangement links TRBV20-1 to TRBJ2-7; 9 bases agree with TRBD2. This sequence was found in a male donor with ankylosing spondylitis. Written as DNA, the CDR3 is TGCAGTGCTAGGGCTAATAGCGGGAGAACCTACGAGCAGTACTTC. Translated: CSARANSGRTYEQYF.